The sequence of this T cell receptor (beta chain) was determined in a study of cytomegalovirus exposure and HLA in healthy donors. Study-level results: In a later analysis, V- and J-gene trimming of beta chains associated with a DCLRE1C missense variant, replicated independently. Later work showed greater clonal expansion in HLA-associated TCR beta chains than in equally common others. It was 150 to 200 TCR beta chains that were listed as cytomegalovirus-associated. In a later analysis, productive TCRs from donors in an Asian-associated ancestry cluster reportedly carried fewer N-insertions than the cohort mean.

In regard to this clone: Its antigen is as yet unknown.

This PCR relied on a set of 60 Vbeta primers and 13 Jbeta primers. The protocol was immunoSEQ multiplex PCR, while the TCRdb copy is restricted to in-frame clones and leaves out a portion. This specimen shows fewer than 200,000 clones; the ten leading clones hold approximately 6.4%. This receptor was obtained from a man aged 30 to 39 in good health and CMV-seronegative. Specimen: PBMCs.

The CDR3 reads CASSLAGGTGELFF. The CDR3 region has the DNA TGTGCCAGCAGTTTAGCAGGGGGAACCGGGGAGCTGTTTTTT. V and J are TRBV28 and TRBJ2-2, with 7 nucleotides matching TRBD1. Germline V gene lookup returns CDR1 MDHEN and CDR2 SYDVKM. The CDR3 totals 14 residues. With 2 bases clipped from V and 5 bases from J, the junction kept 2 bases outside the gene matches.